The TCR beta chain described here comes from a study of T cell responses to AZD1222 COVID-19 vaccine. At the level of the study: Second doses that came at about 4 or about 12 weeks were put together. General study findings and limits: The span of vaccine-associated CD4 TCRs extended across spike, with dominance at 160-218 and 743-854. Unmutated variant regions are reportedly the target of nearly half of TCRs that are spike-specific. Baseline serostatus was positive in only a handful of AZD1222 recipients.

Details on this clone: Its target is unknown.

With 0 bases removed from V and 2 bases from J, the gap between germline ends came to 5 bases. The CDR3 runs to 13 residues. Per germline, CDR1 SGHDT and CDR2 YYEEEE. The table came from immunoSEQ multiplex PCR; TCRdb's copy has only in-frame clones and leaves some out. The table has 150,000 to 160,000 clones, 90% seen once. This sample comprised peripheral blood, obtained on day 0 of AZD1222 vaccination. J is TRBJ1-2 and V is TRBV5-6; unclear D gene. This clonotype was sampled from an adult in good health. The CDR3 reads CASSLVGNYGYTF. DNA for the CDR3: TGTGCCAGCAGCTTGGTAGGGAACTATGGCTACACCTTC.